These T cell receptor beta chains were read from a single sample in a study of shared clonotypes between healthy human individuals. Using immunoSEQ multiplex PCR, the repertoire was profiled, and TCRdb retains in-frame clones only, with some absent. The repertoire has around 120,000 clones, about 72% of them found once; the top ten carry over 20%. What was sequenced was memory CD8+ T cells sorted from blood. The receptors here all came from a woman aged 25-40 years in good health. CDR3s include the opening cysteine and the closing phenylalanine or tryptophan. Each record gives: CDR3 length, J gene, V gene, CDR3 protein.

12 | TRBJ1-1 | TRBV28 | CASRGGDTEAFF
16 | TRBJ1-6 | TRBV7-3 | CASSLTARGDYSPLHF
14 | TRBJ2-5 | TRBV5-1 | CASRAGSTQETQYF
14 | TRBJ2-7 | TRBV7-9 | CASSGSSSSYEQYF
13 | TRBJ1-1 | TRBV25-1 | CASSDPGGTEAFF
12 | TRBJ1-1 | TRBV13 | CASSSQNTEAFF
16 | TRBJ2-3 | TRBV5-6 | CASSWFLREKSDTQYF
11 | TRBJ2-7 | TRBV5-4 | CASSSSGLQYF
13 | NA | TRBV14 | CASSLVGFYEQYF
16 | TRBJ2-1 | TRBV7-6 | CASSLVGWPRVNEQFF
15 | TRBJ2-2 | TRBV15 | CATSSGQGHTGELFF
14 | TRBJ2-1 | TRBV6-1 | CASRDSGSYNEQFF
17 | TRBJ1-4 | TRBV13 | CASSPRQGVSTNEKLFF
15 | TRBJ2-2 | TRBV25-1 | CASSESREVTGELFF
15 | TRBJ1-5 | TRBV7-2 | CASRQGSGIGQPQHF
14 | TRBJ2-7 | TRBV9 | CASSPDGQIYEQYF
12 | TRBJ2-7 | TRBV2 | CAGKTPTGEQYF
13 | TRBJ1-2 | TRBV5-1 | CASSLRDREGYTF
12 | TRBJ2-3 | TRBV25-1 | CASSGSTDTQYF
12 | TRBJ2-7 | TRBV28 | CASRRGIYEQYF
13 | TRBJ1-4 | TRBV2 | CASEGARNEKLFF
15 | TRBJ1-2 | TRBV6-5 | CASSYSSLGTDGYTF
14 | TRBJ2-3 | TRBV5-1 | CASSVPQIRDTQYF
14 | TRBJ1-4 | TRBV6-5 | CASSDIGVNEKLFF
15 | TRBJ1-2 | TRBV7-2 | CASSLDRASPYGYTF
17 | TRBJ2-3 | TRBV6-4 | CASSSGTSGTHTDTQYF
15 | TRBJ2-2 | TRBV5-1 | CASSLGAVRNGELFF
14 | TRBJ1-5 | TRBV4-1 | CASSHDEGNQPQHF
14 | TRBJ2-7 | TRBV4-2 | CASSGLQGAREQYF
13 | TRBJ2-7 | TRBV27 | CASADRGNYEQYF
15 | TRBJ2-7 | TRBV28 | CASSSLAGGTYEQYF